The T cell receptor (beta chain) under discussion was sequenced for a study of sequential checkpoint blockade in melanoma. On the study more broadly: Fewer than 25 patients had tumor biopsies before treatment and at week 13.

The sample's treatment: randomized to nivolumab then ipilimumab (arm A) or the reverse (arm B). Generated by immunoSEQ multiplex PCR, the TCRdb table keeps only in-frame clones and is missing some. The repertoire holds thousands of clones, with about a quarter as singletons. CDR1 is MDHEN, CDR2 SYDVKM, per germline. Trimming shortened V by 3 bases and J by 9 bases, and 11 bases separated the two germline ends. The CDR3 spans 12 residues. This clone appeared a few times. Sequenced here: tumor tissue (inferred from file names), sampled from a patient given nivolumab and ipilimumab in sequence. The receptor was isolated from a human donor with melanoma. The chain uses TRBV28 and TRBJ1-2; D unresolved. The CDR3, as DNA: TGTGCCAGCAGTTTCGGGCTATGGAGCTACACCTTC. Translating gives CASSFGLWSYTF.